The 20 T cell receptor beta chains below come from one sample, sequenced in a study of CD8 T cells in Susac syndrome. Reverse transcription of roughly 0.45 to 1 ug RNA used random hexamers. Each CDR3 protein is one row after TCRdb ran MiXCR on the immunoSEQ multiplex PCR reads. This sample has some 400,000 distinct CDR3 sequences, with more than 80% found just once. Sequencing was done on a sample of CD8+ T cells from PBMCs. The receptors here all came from a human donor with multiple sclerosis.

The chain links TRBV6-6 to TRBJ1-5; TRBD1 aligns across 9 bases. V was pared by 2 bases and J by 4 bases, with 6 bases of the junction left unmatched. CDR3 size: 16 residues. CDR1 is MNHNY, CDR2 SVGAGI, per germline (reference sequence). CDR3 DNA: TGTGCCAGCAGTTACCTGGGACAGGGAGGGAATCAGCCCCAGCATTTT. Its translation: CASSYLGQGGNQPQHF.

The sample holds a few counts of this clonotype. V is TRBV27 and J is TRBJ1-5, with D unresolved. Per germline, CDR1 MNHEY and CDR2 SMNVEV (reference sequence). The V end was cut by 0 bases, the J end by 7 bases, with 7 bases between. The CDR3 has 13 residues. The CDR3 DNA follows: TGTGCCAGCAGTTTATCAGGAGTCCAGCCCCAGCATTTT. Its translation: CASSLSGVQPQHF.

V usage is TRBV28 and J usage is TRBJ1-4, with D possibly matching TRBD1 (5 bases). The length of the CDR3 is 16 residues. Looked up from germline, CDR1 is MDHEN and CDR2 is SYDVKM. V was trimmed by 5 bases and J by 7 bases, leaving 20 bases between them. The CDR3 protein is CASSGGTLPAGEKLFF. CDR3 coding DNA: TGTGCCAGCAGTGGGGGGACCCTCCCGGCGGGTGAAAAACTGTTTTTT.

The J gene is TRBJ2-3, the V gene TRBV28, with D possibly TRBD2 on 5 matching bases. Trimming removed 5 bases at V and 4 bases at J, with 19 bases between. The germline V gene has CDR1 MDHEN and CDR2 SYDVKM. The CDR3 is made up of 16 amino acids. CDR3 residues: CASSNPGVLGADTQYF. CDR3 nucleotides: TGTGCCAGCAGTAACCCCGGGGTCCTCGGCGCAGATACGCAGTATTTT.

The J gene is TRBJ2-7, the V gene TRBV29-1, with 8 bases lining up with TRBD2. J lost 2 bases, V lost 2 bases, and 5 bases had no gene match. The CDR3 length is 14 residues. Germline assignment: CDR1 SQVTM and CDR2 ANQGSEA. As DNA, the CDR3 is TGCAGCGTTGAAACCCGGGAGGGCCCCTACGAGCAGTACTTC. The encoded protein is CSVETREGPYEQYF.

V usage is TRBV7-9 and J usage is TRBJ2-1, with 12 nucleotides matching TRBD2. V gave up 3 bases and J gave up 7 bases; unmatched junction bases: 10. CDR3 size: 17 residues. CDR1 is SEHNR and CDR2 is FQNEAQ in the germline V gene (reference sequence). Here the CDR3 DNA reads TGTGCCAGCAGCTTGCCCCTAGCGGGGGGGCCGGAAAATGAGCAGTTCTTC. Translation: CASSLPLAGGPENEQFF.

The chain has TRBV6-5 and TRBJ1-2, with TRBD1 identical over 8 bases. The V gene end was trimmed by 5 bases and the J gene end by 6 bases; junction bases not matched to a gene: 2. The CDR3 runs to 12 residues. CDR1 and CDR2 (germline): MNHEY, SVGAGI. CDR3 DNA: TGTGCCAGCAGTCCGGACAGGGATGGCTACACCTTC. It translates to CASSPDRDGYTF.

This rearrangement joins TRBV7-9 to TRBJ1-6; D uncertain. Trimming cost V 8 bases and J 1 base, with 18 bases left between them. This CDR3 comprises 17 residues. Germline V CDR1 and CDR2: SEHNR, FQNEAQ (reference sequence). The CDR3, as DNA: TGTGCCAGCGTGTCGATACGAGACGTGTCCTATAATTCACCCCTCCACTTT. Amino acids: CASVSIRDVSYNSPLHF.

The chain carries TRBV7-2 and TRBJ2-1, with D maybe TRBD1 (5 bases). Germline assignment: CDR1 SGHTA and CDR2 FQGNSA. Deletions cut 5 bases from V and 9 bases from J, with 14 bases between. The CDR3 length is 13 residues. CDR3 nucleotide sequence: TGTGCCAGCAGCGCCACAGGTATTGGTGAGCAGTTCTTC. Protein sequence: CASSATGIGEQFF. Using reference TRBV7-2 and TRBJ2-1 for the parts outside the CDR3, the full variable domain is GAGVSQSPSNKVTEKGKDVELRCDPISGHTALYWYRQSLGQGLEFLIYFQGNSAPDKSGLPSDRFSAERTGGSVSTLTIQRTQQEDSAVYLCASSATGIGEQFFGPGTRLTVL.

This clonotype showed up just a few times. The CDR3 bases are TGTGCCAGCAGTTCGGGGACAGAGAGCTACGAGCAGTACTTC. Protein sequence: CASSSGTESYEQYF. This chain links TRBV6-5 with TRBJ2-7, with TRBD1 identical over 7 bases. V lost 4 bases, J lost 3 bases, and 6 bases stayed unmatched. This CDR3 contains 14 residues. Germline CDR1 is MNHEY and CDR2 is SVGAGI.

The rearrangement joins TRBV20-1 to TRBJ2-1; TRBD1 agrees at 7 bases. This CDR3 is 14 amino acids long. Germline V gene lookup returns CDR1 DFQATT and CDR2 SNEGSKA (reference sequence). Trimming took 0 bases from V and 10 from J; bases not matched to a gene: 9. In DNA, the CDR3 is TGCAGTGCTAGAGACGACAGCAGGGGGACGGAGCAGTTCTTC. Translating gives CSARDDSRGTEQFF.

This chain uses TRBV5-4 with TRBJ2-7; 8 bases map to TRBD2. Trimming removed 6 bases from V and 0 bases from J; junction bases left unmatched: 8. Germline-derived CDR1 and CDR2 are SGHNT and YYREEE (reference sequence). The CDR3 sequence is 15 residues long. The CDR3 reads CASTLRGEPSYEQYF. The CDR3, as DNA: TGTGCCAGCACCCTGCGGGGGGAACCCTCCTACGAGCAGTACTTC.

The rearrangement links TRBV7-9 to TRBJ2-7, with D possibly being TRBD1 (5 bases). The V gene lost 7 bases and the J gene lost 3 bases, with 16 bases spanning the gap. Germline-derived CDR1 and CDR2 are SEHNR and FQNEAQ (reference sequence). The CDR3 sequence is 14 residues long. The CDR3 region has the DNA TGTGCCAGCATCAACCCTGACAGAGGCTACGAGCAGTACTTC. Encoded protein: CASINPDRGYEQYF.

The count of this clonotype is one. The CDR3 sequence: CASSRTWDRDSYEQYF. The CDR3 nucleotides are TGTGCCAGCAGCCGGACATGGGACAGGGACTCCTACGAGCAGTACTTC. V usage is TRBV14 and J usage is TRBJ2-7; 9 bases fit TRBD1. V dropped 4 bases and J dropped 0; count of bases not matched to a gene: 7. CDR1 and CDR2 from the germline V gene are SGHDN and FVKESK. The CDR3 contains 16 residues.

This clonotype has just a few counts. The J gene is TRBJ2-4, the V gene TRBV12-3 or TRBV12-4; D may be TRBD1 (6 bases). V was trimmed by 5 bases and J by 9 bases, leaving 11 bases between them. The CDR3 extends over 12 amino acids. The CDR3: CASSHQGSIQYF. The CDR3 nucleotides read TGTGCCAGCAGTCATCAGGGGTCCATTCAGTACTTC.

The V call is TRBV5-4, the J call TRBJ2-7; perhaps TRBD1 as D (5 bases). Between the trimmed V and J ends, which lost 3 bases and 5 bases, there was a span of 18 bases. Germline CDR1 SGHNT, CDR2 YYREEE (reference sequence). The CDR3 has 15 amino acids. DNA for the CDR3: TGTGCCAGCAGCTCAGGGCCCCCAAGGCCCCACGAGCAGTACTTC. Its translation: CASSSGPPRPHEQYF.

For this clonotype: Relative to the germline gene, one junction end is altered; a read error may explain this. The chain uses TRBV19 and TRBJ1-1; D is ambiguous. The V gene's germline CDR1 is LNHDA and CDR2 SQIVND (reference sequence). The length of the CDR3 is 12 residues. The CDR3 region has the DNA TGTGCCAGCAGTATGTCTGGTTTTGAGGCTTTCTTT. Translating gives CASSMSGFEAFF.

This clonotype has more than one count but fewer than ten. The genes are TRBV13 and TRBJ1-1; no reliable D call. This CDR3 is 13 amino acids long. The germline V gene has CDR1 PRHDT and CDR2 FYEKMQ (reference sequence). The ends were cut back, 3 bases at V and 6 bases at J, with 11 bases in the middle. Here the CDR3 DNA reads TGTGCCAGCAGCTTTGGAGCTTTGGCTGAAGCTTTCTTT. This translates into CASSFGALAEAFF.

In its sample, this clonotype was seen once. This rearrangement joins TRBV5-1 to TRBJ1-4; a possible D gene is TRBD1 (6 bases). Germline V gene data show CDR1 as SGHRS and CDR2 as YFSETQ. The CDR3 is made up of 15 amino acids. Deletions cut 4 bases from V and 8 bases from J, with 18 bases between. In nucleotides, the CDR3 is TGCGCCAGCAGCCCCCGGGGGGGGGCAAACGAAAAACTGTTTTTT. This gives the protein CASSPRGGANEKLFF.

The sample holds a few counts of this clonotype. As DNA, the CDR3 is TGTGCCAGCAGTCCGTGGACAGGGACGGGCACCGGGGAGCTGTTTTTT. Its translation is CASSPWTGTGTGELFF. The chain has TRBV28 and TRBJ2-2; 8 positions agree with TRBD1. V lost 5 bases, J lost 4 bases, and 9 bases stayed unmatched. This CDR3 is 16 amino acids long. Germline CDR1 MDHEN, CDR2 SYDVKM.